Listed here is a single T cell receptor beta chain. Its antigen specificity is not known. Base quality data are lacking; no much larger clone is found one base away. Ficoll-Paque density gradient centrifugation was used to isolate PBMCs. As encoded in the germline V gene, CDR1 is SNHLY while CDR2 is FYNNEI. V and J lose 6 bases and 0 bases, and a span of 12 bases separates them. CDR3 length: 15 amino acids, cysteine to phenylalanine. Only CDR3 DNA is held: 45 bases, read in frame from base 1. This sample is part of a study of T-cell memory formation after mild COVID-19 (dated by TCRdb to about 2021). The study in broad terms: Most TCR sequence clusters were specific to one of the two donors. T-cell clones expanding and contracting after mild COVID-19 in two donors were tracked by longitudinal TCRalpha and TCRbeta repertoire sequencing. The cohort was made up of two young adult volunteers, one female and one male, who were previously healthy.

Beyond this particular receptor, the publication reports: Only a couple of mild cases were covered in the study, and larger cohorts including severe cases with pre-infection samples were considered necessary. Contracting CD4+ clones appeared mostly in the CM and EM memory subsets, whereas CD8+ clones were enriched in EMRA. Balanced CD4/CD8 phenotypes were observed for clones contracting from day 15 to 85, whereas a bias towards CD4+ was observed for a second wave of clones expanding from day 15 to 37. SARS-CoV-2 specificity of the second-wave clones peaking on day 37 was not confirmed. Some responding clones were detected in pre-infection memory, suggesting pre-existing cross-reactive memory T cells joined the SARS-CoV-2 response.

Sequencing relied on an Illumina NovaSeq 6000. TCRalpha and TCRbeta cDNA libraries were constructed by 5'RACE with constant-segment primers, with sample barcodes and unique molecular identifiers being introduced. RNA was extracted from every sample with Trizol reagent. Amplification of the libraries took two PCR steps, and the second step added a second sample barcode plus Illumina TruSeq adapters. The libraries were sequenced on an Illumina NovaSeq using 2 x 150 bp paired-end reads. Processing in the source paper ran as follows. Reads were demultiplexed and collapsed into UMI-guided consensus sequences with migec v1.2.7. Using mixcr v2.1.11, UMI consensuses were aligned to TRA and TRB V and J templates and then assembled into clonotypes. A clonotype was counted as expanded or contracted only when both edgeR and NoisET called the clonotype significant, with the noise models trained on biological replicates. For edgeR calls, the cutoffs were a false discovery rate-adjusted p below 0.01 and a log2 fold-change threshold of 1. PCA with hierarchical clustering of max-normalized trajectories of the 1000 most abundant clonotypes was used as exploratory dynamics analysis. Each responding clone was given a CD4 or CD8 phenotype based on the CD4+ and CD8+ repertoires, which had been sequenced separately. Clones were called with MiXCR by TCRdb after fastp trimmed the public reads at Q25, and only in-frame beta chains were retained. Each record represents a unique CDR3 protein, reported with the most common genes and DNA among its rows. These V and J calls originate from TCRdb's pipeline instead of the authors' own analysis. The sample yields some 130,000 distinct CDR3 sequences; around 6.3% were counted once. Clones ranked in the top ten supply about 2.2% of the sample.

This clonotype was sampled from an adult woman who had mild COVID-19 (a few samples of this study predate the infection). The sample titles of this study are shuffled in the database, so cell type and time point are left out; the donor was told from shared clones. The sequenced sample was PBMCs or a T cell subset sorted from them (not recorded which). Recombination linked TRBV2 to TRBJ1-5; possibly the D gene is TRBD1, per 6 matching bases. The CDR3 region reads CASRETGISNQPQHF. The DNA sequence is TGTGCCAGCAGGGAAACAGGGATTAGCAATCAGCCCCAGCATTTT.